The 16 T cell receptor beta chains below all came from one sample that was sequenced in a study of cytomegalovirus exposure and HLA in healthy donors. In the PCR, 60 Vbeta and 13 Jbeta primers were used. Clones were read by immunoSEQ multiplex PCR, and TCRdb kept only the in-frame ones, dropping some. The repertoire holds around 200,000 clones, with about 85% as singletons. Sequenced material: PBMCs. The receptors shown here come from a woman aged 50 to 60 in good health and CMV-seropositive.

This clone was recorded only once. J is TRBJ1-2 and V is TRBV7-9; no firm D call. V dropped 2 bases and J dropped 6 bases, with 13 bases sitting between them. Germline lookup yields CDR1 SEHNR and CDR2 FQNEAQ (reference sequence). The CDR3 is 14 amino acids. DNA of the CDR3: TGTGCCAGCAGCTTAACATTGGAGGCGCATGGCTACACCTTC. This gives the protein CASSLTLEAHGYTF.

The chain has TRBV4-1 and TRBJ2-2; D not certain. This CDR3 is 12 amino acids long. Germline loops: CDR1 MGHRA, CDR2 YSYEKL. Trimming removed 1 base from V and 5 bases from J, with 2 bases in between. Here the CDR3 reads CASSQVTGELFF. CDR3 DNA sequence: TGCGCCAGCAGCCAAGTAACCGGGGAGCTGTTTTTT.

This chain joins TRBV6-6 and TRBJ1-1, with D unclear. The CDR3 is made up of 13 amino acids. Germline CDR1 MNHNY, CDR2 SVGAGI (reference sequence). V lost 0 bases and J 6 bases, leaving 8 bases between the germline ends. The CDR3 spells CASSYSNSPEAFF. The CDR3 nucleotides are TGTGCCAGCAGTTACTCCAACAGTCCTGAAGCTTTCTTT.

This chain connects TRBV15 to TRBJ2-7; possibly TRBD2 for D (5 bases). This CDR3 region has 14 residues. Trimming took 0 bases from V and 1 from J, leaving 7 bases between them. Germline V gene lookup returns CDR1 LNHNV and CDR2 YYDKDF (reference sequence). CDR3 in amino acids: CATSRESGSYEQYF. The CDR3 DNA is TGTGCCACCAGCAGAGAGTCGGGATCCTACGAGCAGTACTTC.

The CDR3, as DNA: TGTGCCAGCAGTCTAGCGGGGCCCCGGGATACGCAGTATTTT. This codes for CASSLAGPRDTQYF. The gene calls are TRBV2 and TRBJ2-3, with 9 bases aligning to TRBD2. CDR3 length: 14 residues. V was pared by 5 bases and J by 6 bases, with 6 bases of the junction left unmatched. The germline gives CDR1 SNHLY, CDR2 FYNNEI. The variable domain in full, completed from reference TRBV2 and TRBJ2-3, reads EPEVTQTPSHQVTQMGQEVILRCVPISNHLYFYWYRQILGQKVEFLVSFYNNEISEKSEIFDDQFSVERPDGSNFTLKIRSTKLEDSAMYFCASSLAGPRDTQYFGPGTRLTVL.

The CDR3 nucleotides are TGTGCCAGCTCCCTCAACAGGGAAGGCTACACCTTC. Amino acid sequence: CASSLNREGYTF. This chain uses TRBV18 with TRBJ1-2, with TRBD1 as a possible D gene (6 bases). Germline-derived CDR1 and CDR2 are KGHSH and LQKENI. The CDR3 loop spans 12 amino acids. Trimming removed 6 bases from V and 8 bases from J, with 13 bases in between.

The chain uses TRBV5-8 and TRBJ2-7, with D possibly matching TRBD1 (5 bases). The CDR3 is 14 amino acids. Trimming removed 5 bases from V and 0 bases from J, with 12 bases in between. The germline V gene encodes CDR1 SGHTS and CDR2 YDEGEE. CDR3 in amino acids: CASSRQFSSYEQYF. DNA for the CDR3: TGTGCCAGCAGTCGACAGTTTTCCTCCTACGAGCAGTACTTC.

The chain is built from TRBV7-8 and TRBJ1-1, with D possibly matching TRBD1 (5 bases). The V end was cut by 5 bases, the J end by 3 bases, with 13 bases between. This CDR3 region has 14 residues. CDR1 is SGHVS and CDR2 is FQNEAQ in the germline V gene. CDR3 in amino acids: CASSPRGRDTEAFF. DNA for the CDR3: TGTGCCAGCAGCCCCCGGGGGAGGGACACTGAAGCTTTCTTT.

The chain couples TRBV29-1 to TRBJ2-3, with D perhaps TRBD1 (6 bases). Trimming cost V 5 bases and J 4 bases, with 13 bases left between them. Germline V gene data show CDR1 as SQVTM and CDR2 as ANQGSEA. CDR3 length equals 13 residues. Written as DNA, the CDR3 is TGCAGCGTTACACAGGGTTCGCCAGATACGCAGTATTTT. Translating it yields CSVTQGSPDTQYF.

The chain recombines TRBV4-1 with TRBJ1-2, with a weak D call TRBD1 (5 bases). The CDR3 is made up of 16 amino acids. In germline, CDR1 is MGHRA, CDR2 YSYEKL. The germline V and J ends were trimmed by 0 bases and 4 bases, with 15 bases remaining between them. The CDR3 protein is CASSQDPQGIGYGYTF. DNA for the CDR3: TGCGCCAGCAGCCAAGATCCCCAGGGAATCGGCTATGGCTACACCTTC.

V usage is TRBV5-1 and J usage is TRBJ1-1; D gene ambiguous. Looked up from germline, CDR1 is SGHRS and CDR2 is YFSETQ. The V end lost 3 bases, the J end lost 4 bases, and 13 bases lay between the germline ends. This CDR3 has 14 residues. CDR3 sequence (DNA): TGCGCCAGCAGCTCCGATCCTACCGTCACTGAAGCTTTCTTT. Translation gives CASSSDPTVTEAFF.

This chain connects TRBV2 to TRBJ2-1; TRBD2 agrees at 8 bases. This CDR3 region has 15 residues. Germline loops: CDR1 SNHLY, CDR2 FYNNEI. The trim removed 6 bases at V and 9 bases at J, leaving 13 bases unmatched. Here the CDR3 reads CASRPTGGGTSEQFF. The CDR3 region has the DNA TGTGCCAGCAGACCCACGGGAGGGGGAACGAGTGAGCAGTTCTTC.

This chain connects TRBV19 to TRBJ1-3, with 7 bases fitting TRBD1. The CDR3 runs 14 residues. CDR1 LNHDA and CDR2 SQIVND come from the germline V gene (reference sequence). The V and J ends lost 4 bases and 4 bases, in that order; junction bases with no gene match: 4. The CDR3 nucleotides are TGTGCCAGTAGTAGAGGGGGCGGAGGAAACACCATATATTTT. This gives the protein CASSRGGGGNTIYF.

The chain combines TRBV7-6 with TRBJ2-1, with 11 nucleotides matching TRBD2. J was trimmed by 6 bases and V by 2 bases; bases with no gene match: 12. This CDR3 spans 18 amino acids. Germline CDR1 reads SGHVS; CDR2 reads FNYEAQ. The CDR3, as DNA: TGTGCCAGCAGCTTATCCCCTAGCGGGGGGTTGAGTTGCAATGAGCAGTTCTTC. Its protein product is CASSLSPSGGLSCNEQFF.

As to this clone: In this CDR3 the conserved last residue, phenylalanine or tryptophan, is missing, so a read error is likely. This rearrangement joins TRBV7-9 to TRBJ1-2; 9 bases align to TRBD1. The germline V gene encodes CDR1 SEHNR and CDR2 FQNEAQ (reference sequence). This CDR3 has 13 residues. Trimming at V came to 5 bases and at J to 6 bases, leaving 4 bases not matched to a gene. CDR3 sequence (DNA): TGTGCCAGCAGCCCAGGGACAGGGAATGGCTACACCCTC. Protein: CASSPGTGNGYTL.

This clone was observed a handful of times. V and J are TRBV5-1 and TRBJ1-1; maybe TRBD1 (5 bases). V gave up 2 bases and J gave up 1 base, with 6 bases separating them. Germline V gene sequence: CDR1 SGHRS, CDR2 YFSETQ. The CDR3 is 13 residues long. In DNA form, the CDR3 reads TGCGCCAGCAGCTTCACAGGGAACACTGAAGCTTTCTTT. It codes for CASSFTGNTEAFF.